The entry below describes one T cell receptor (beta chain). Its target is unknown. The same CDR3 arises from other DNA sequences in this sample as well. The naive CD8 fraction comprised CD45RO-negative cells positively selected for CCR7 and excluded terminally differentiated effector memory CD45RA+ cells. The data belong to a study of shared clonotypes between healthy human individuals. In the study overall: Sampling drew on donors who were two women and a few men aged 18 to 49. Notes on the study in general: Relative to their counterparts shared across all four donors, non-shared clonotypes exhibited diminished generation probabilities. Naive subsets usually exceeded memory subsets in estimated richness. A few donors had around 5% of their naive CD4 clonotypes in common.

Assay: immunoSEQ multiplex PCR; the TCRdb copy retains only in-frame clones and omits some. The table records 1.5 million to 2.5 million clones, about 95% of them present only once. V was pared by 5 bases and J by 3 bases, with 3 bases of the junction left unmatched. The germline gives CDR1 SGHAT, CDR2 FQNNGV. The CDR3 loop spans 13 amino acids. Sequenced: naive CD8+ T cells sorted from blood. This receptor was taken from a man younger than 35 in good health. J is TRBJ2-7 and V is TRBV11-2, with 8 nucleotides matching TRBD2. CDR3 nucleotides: TGTGCCAGCAGCCCGGGACTAGTCTACGAGCAGTACTTC. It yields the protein CASSPGLVYEQYF.